This TCR beta chain comes out of a study of shared clonotypes between healthy human individuals. Study background: CD4 naive and memory got three plates each, CD8 naive two, CD8 memory one. Whole-study findings and limits: It was anticipated that sequencing depth would influence how many clonotypes donors shared. Rarefaction exposed incomplete sorted-subset sequencing despite large depth.

This clone was recorded once. Antigen specificity is unknown. Clones were read by immunoSEQ multiplex PCR, and TCRdb kept only the in-frame ones, dropping some. This sample has hundreds of thousands of clones, with around 96% found just once. In the naive CD8 group, cells lacked CD45RO and were positively selected for CCR7, so terminally differentiated effector memory CD45RA+ cells were left out. The donors were adults (healthy and HIV-negative) with no recent acute infections or vaccinations. The V gene's germline CDR1 is MNHEY and CDR2 SMNVEV (reference sequence). Trimming took off 6 bases at V and 6 bases at J, with 11 bases between the two ends. The CDR3 is 13 amino acids.

The sequence came from a man aged 30-40 years in good health. Sequenced input: naive CD8+ T cells sorted from blood. The rearrangement links TRBV27 to TRBJ1-4; weak D call: TRBD1 (6 bases). Here the CDR3 DNA reads TGTGCCAGCAGCTGGGACACGGATGAAAAACTGTTTTTT. It yields the protein CASSWDTDEKLFF.